This entry is about one TCR beta chain. This sample was taken from a study of PD-1 blockade in mismatch repair-deficient tumors. CDR3 size: 16 residues. The germline CDR1 and CDR2 sequences are SGHTA and FQGTGA. The ends were cut back, 2 bases at V and 4 bases at J, with 18 bases in the middle. The table came from immunoSEQ multiplex PCR; TCRdb's copy has only in-frame clones and leaves some out. Of tens of thousands of clones detected, 65% to 85% appear once; the ten largest clones hold about 2.4%. The chain joins TRBV7-3 to TRBJ2-7, with a tentative D call TRBD2 (6 bases). Sequencing was performed on peripheral blood, taken 12 weeks after starting pembrolizumab. The clonotype originates from an adult with mismatch repair-deficient cancer. This CDR3 reads CASSLDGRGGLYEQYF. CDR3 DNA: TGTGCCAGCAGCTTAGACGGGAGAGGAGGTTTATACGAGCAGTACTTC.